This T cell receptor (beta chain) was sequenced in a study of T cells in Graves' hyperthyroidism and ophthalmopathy. This clonotype appeared many times. This CDR3 comprises 12 residues. CDR1 and CDR2 from the germline V gene are MNHNS and SASEGT. The V and J ends lost 6 bases and 3 bases respectively, with 9 bases between them. Researchers amplified the TCR beta CDR3 regions from RNA transcripts. Using the HTBI primer set, a first-round RT-PCR was run on the TCR CDR3. TCRdb independently ran MiXCR on the multiplex PCR reads; one entry per CDR3 protein. The sample lists about 360,000 distinct CDR3 sequences; 19% were seen once.

Sequencing input: blood. The chain carries TRBV6-1 and TRBJ2-7; D gene ambiguous. The source of this sequence is a woman under 30 with Graves' hyperthyroidism. As DNA, the CDR3 is TGTGCCAGCAGCAACCGCCTCTACGAGCAGTACTTC. Translated: CASSNRLYEQYF.